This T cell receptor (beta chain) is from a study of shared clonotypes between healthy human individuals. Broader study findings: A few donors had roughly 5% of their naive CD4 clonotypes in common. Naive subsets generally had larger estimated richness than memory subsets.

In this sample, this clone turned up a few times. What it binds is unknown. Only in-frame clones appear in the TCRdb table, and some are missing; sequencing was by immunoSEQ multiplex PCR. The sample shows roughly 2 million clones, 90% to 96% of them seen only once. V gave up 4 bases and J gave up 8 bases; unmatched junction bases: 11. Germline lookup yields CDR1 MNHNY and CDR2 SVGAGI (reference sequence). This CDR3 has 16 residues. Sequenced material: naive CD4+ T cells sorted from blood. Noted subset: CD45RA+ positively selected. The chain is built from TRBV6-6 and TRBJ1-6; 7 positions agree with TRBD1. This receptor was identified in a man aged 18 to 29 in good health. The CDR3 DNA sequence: TGTGCCAGCAGTTTTTTTACAGGGGCGCAAGATTCACCCCTCCACTTT. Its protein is CASSFFTGAQDSPLHF.